The 23 T cell receptor beta chains given below trace back to one sample, sequenced in a study of blood T cells in healthy people across ages. With a J-beta primer mix and a sample-barcoded 5' primer, a second PCR ran about 7 to 11 cycles. TCRdb processed the 5' RACE reads anew with MiXCR; each CDR3 protein has one entry. The sample lists about 930,000 distinct CDR3 sequences, just under 30% occurring once. These data were likewise used in another study, on T cells of mothers and their children.

Sequencing was performed on blood. These receptors were taken from a middle-aged woman in good health.

This clonotype has a handful of counts. V usage is TRBV4-3 and J usage is TRBJ1-2; D is unclear. This CDR3 has 13 amino acids. V lost 0 bases and J lost 7, with 9 bases in between. Looked up from germline, CDR1 is LGHNA and CDR2 is YSLEER. This CDR3 reads CASSQDLTGGYTF. DNA of the CDR3: TGCGCCAGCAGCCAAGATTTGACTGGTGGCTACACCTTC.

This chain connects TRBV4-1 to TRBJ2-3; no clear D. Trimming cost V 1 base and J 2 bases, with 13 bases left between them. Germline V gene sequence: CDR1 MGHRA, CDR2 YSYEKL. The CDR3 extends over 16 amino acids. The DNA for the CDR3 is TGCGCCAGCAGCCAAGGTCGAGCCCCGTTCACAGATACGCAGTATTTT. This gives the protein CASSQGRAPFTDTQYF.

The chain is built from TRBV5-1 and TRBJ2-3; D might be TRBD1 or TRBD2, each matching 5 bases. V was cut by 4 bases and J by 13 bases, with 16 bases left in between. Germline CDR1 SGHRS, CDR2 YFSETQ. CDR3 length equals 12 residues. CDR3 nucleotide sequence: TGCGCCAGCAGCAGCGGACAAAGGGACGAGTATTTT. Its protein is CASSSGQRDEYF.

The chain links TRBV14 to TRBJ1-1; 7 nucleotides line up with TRBD1. V lost 0 bases to trimming and J lost 5 bases; unmatched junction nucleotides: 6. The CDR3 consists of 15 residues. Germline lookup yields CDR1 SGHDN and CDR2 FVKESK. DNA for the CDR3: TGTGCCAGCAGCCAAGAACAGGGGATGTGGACTGAAGCTTTCTTT. Protein: CASSQEQGMWTEAFF.

The table lists this clonotype with a few counts. The V and J genes are TRBV4-1 and TRBJ2-1; possibly TRBD1 or TRBD2 for D (7 bases each). This CDR3 is 15 amino acids long. Trimming took off 0 bases at V and 8 bases at J, with 14 bases between the two ends. From germline, CDR1 is MGHRA and CDR2 YSYEKL. The CDR3 sequence is CASSQELTGRDEQFF. CDR3 nucleotides: TGCGCCAGCAGCCAAGAGCTGACAGGGAGGGATGAGCAGTTCTTC.

V gene TRBV28 combines with J gene TRBJ1-5; D unresolved. Germline V CDR1 and CDR2: MDHEN, SYDVKM. CDR3 length: 14 amino acids. V was cut by 8 bases and J by 8 bases, with 19 bases left in between. In nucleotides, the CDR3 is TGTGCCAGCCTCCGAGGAGGGTCGTTTGAGCCCCAGCATTTT. The encoded protein is CASLRGGSFEPQHF.

At least ten counts were recorded for this clonotype. The chain employs TRBV29-1 and TRBJ2-1; no clear D gene. V shed 5 bases and J shed 5 bases, with 4 bases lying between them. The CDR3 is 10 residues long. Per germline, CDR1 SQVTM and CDR2 ANQGSEA. The CDR3 loop reads CSVKHNEQFF. The DNA for the CDR3 is TGCAGCGTTAAGCACAATGAGCAGTTCTTC.

This clonotype was seen a handful of times. This chain joins TRBV2 and TRBJ2-1, with 9 bases fitting TRBD2. The CDR3 spans 14 residues. Germline trimming cut 10 bases from V and 0 bases from J; bases unmatched to any gene: 4. The germline gives CDR1 SNHLY, CDR2 FYNNEI. The DNA of the CDR3 is TGTGCCACCCTAGCGGGAAGCTCCTACAATGAGCAGTTCTTC. Protein sequence: CATLAGSSYNEQFF.

In its sample, this clonotype was seen many times. This chain connects TRBV12-3 or TRBV12-4 to TRBJ2-4, with D perhaps matching TRBD2 (6 bases). This CDR3 comprises 16 residues. Trimming shortened V by 3 bases and J by 2 bases, and 14 bases separated the two germline ends. The CDR3 reads CASSFVAAPSKNIQYF. CDR3 nucleotide sequence: TGTGCCAGCAGTTTTGTAGCGGCCCCCTCCAAAAACATTCAGTACTTC.

Turning to this clonotype: A much larger clone lies a single base off, so this may be a read error. This chain connects TRBV28 to TRBJ2-4; D is possibly TRBD1 (6 bases). The CDR3 extends over 17 amino acids. V lost 2 bases, J lost 2 bases, and 16 bases lay in between. From germline, CDR1 is MDHEN and CDR2 SYDVKM. The CDR3 coding sequence is TGTGCCAGCAGTTTAGTCCTTCAGGGGAGAACCAAAAACATTCAGTACTTC. Amino acid sequence: CASSLVLQGRTKNIQYF.

The sample holds many counts of this clonotype. CDR3 sequence (DNA): TGTGCCAGCTCACCACGTTCAGGGGAACCCTACGAGCAGTACTTC. This encodes CASSPRSGEPYEQYF. This rearrangement joins TRBV18 to TRBJ2-7; TRBD1 might be the D (6 bases). CDR3 length: 15 amino acids. Trimming cost V 1 base and J 2 bases, with 12 bases left between them. CDR1 is KGHSH, CDR2 LQKENI, per germline.

Details on this clonotype: Germline is not matched at one junction end, which may reflect a read error. The chain has TRBV4-1 and TRBJ1-4; D is ambiguous. CDR1 MGHRA and CDR2 YSYEKL come from the germline V gene. The CDR3 runs to 13 residues. CDR3 protein: CASSQWQSEELFF. CDR3 bases: TGCGCCAGCAGCCAATGGCAGAGTGAAGAACTGTTTTTT.

This clonotype was seen more than once but under ten times. The chain employs TRBV6-6 and TRBJ1-1; possible D gene TRBD1, 6 bases. Germline V gene lookup returns CDR1 MNHNY and CDR2 SVGAGI (reference sequence). The CDR3 extends over 16 amino acids. Between the trimmed V and J ends, which lost 7 bases and 3 bases, there was a span of 21 bases. The CDR3 is CASNKIRGALHTEAFF. The CDR3 DNA sequence: TGTGCCAGCAACAAAATCCGGGGGGCCCTTCACACTGAAGCTTTCTTT.

In DNA form, the CDR3 reads TGCAGTGCTACTGATTTTAGCAATCAGCCCCAGCATTTT. It is translated as CSATDFSNQPQHF. The V call is TRBV20-1, the J call TRBJ1-5; the D is unclear. With 4 bases removed from V and 0 bases from J, the gap between germline ends came to 7 bases. CDR1 is DFQATT and CDR2 is SNEGSKA in the germline V gene (reference sequence). This CDR3 region has 13 residues.

This clonotype has only a few counts. CDR3 DNA: TGTGCCAGCCTTCTGGAAGCGAACACCGGGGAGCTGTTTTTT. It codes for CASLLEANTGELFF. This rearrangement joins TRBV2 to TRBJ2-2; D not resolved. The CDR3 runs 14 residues. Germline assignment: CDR1 SNHLY and CDR2 FYNNEI. With 8 bases removed from V and 0 bases from J, the gap between germline ends came to 10 bases.

Only a few counts were recorded for this clonotype. The chain carries TRBV7-2 and TRBJ1-6; 7 bases line up with TRBD1. From germline, CDR1 is SGHTA and CDR2 FQGNSA. The CDR3 covers 17 residues. Trimming took 5 bases from V and 4 from J; bases not matched to a gene: 11. This chain's CDR3 is CASSRPGTVLYNSPLHF. The CDR3 coding sequence is TGTGCCAGCAGCCGTCCCGGGACAGTATTGTATAATTCACCCCTCCACTTT. Full variable domain (remainder filled in from reference TRBV7-2 and TRBJ1-6): GAGVSQSPSNKVTEKGKDVELRCDPISGHTALYWYRQSLGQGLEFLIYFQGNSAPDKSGLPSDRFSAERTGGSVSTLTIQRTQQEDSAVYLCASSRPGTVLYNSPLHFGNGTRLTVT.

This clonotype has a count of ten or more. The chain recombines TRBV12-3 or TRBV12-4 with TRBJ1-2, with 8 bases matching TRBD1. Germline trimming cut 7 bases from V and 4 bases from J; bases unmatched to any gene: 11. The CDR3 runs 15 residues. Here the CDR3 DNA reads TGTGCCAGCACCAATACCGGACAGGGCGGCTATGGCTACACCTTC. The encoded protein is CASTNTGQGGYGYTF.

On this clonotype: One end of the junction is discordant with germline, which a read error may explain. The gene calls are TRBV7-2 and TRBJ1-1; D possibly corresponds to TRBD1 (5 bases). The CDR3 has 17 amino acids. The germline V gene encodes CDR1 SGHTA and CDR2 FQGNSA. The CDR3, as DNA: TGTGCCAGCGGCTTAAGGCCGGGTCAGGACAAGAACACTGAAGCTTTCTTT. Protein: CASGLRPGQDKNTEAFF.

The rearrangement joins TRBV12-3 or TRBV12-4 to TRBJ2-3; D possibly uses TRBD1 or TRBD2 (5 bases each). Trimming removed 6 bases at V and 11 bases at J, with 21 bases between. The CDR3 sequence is 14 residues long. The chain's CDR3 is CASRLRESTDVQYF. As DNA, the CDR3 is TGTGCCAGCAGACTCAGGGAGAGCACAGATGTGCAGTATTTT.

The chain joins TRBV15 to TRBJ2-3; D gene ambiguous. This CDR3 spans 14 amino acids. The germline CDR1 and CDR2 sequences are LNHNV and YYDKDF (reference sequence). V was clipped by 0 bases and J by 6 bases, with 10 bases between them. This CDR3 reads CATSRDRVGDTQYF. CDR3 bases: TGTGCCACCAGCAGAGATCGGGTGGGGGATACGCAGTATTTT.

In DNA, the CDR3 is TGTGCCAGCAGCCTCATGCTAGCGGAGCAGTTCTTC. Translated: CASSLMLAEQFF. The V gene is TRBV5-5, the J gene TRBJ2-1; D might be TRBD2 (6 bases). The V gene lost 4 bases and the J gene lost 10 bases, with 12 bases spanning the gap. This CDR3 comprises 12 residues. Germline CDR1 reads SGHKS; CDR2 reads YYEKEE (reference sequence).

V and J are TRBV5-1 and TRBJ2-1, with D tentatively TRBD2 (6 bases). V lost 6 bases, J lost 0 bases, and 16 bases lay in between. Per germline, CDR1 SGHRS and CDR2 YFSETQ. The CDR3 loop spans 16 amino acids. The CDR3 DNA is TGCGCCAGCAACCCCGGGGCGGGGAGCTCCTACAATGAGCAGTTCTTC. Encoded protein: CASNPGAGSSYNEQFF.

This clonotype has just a few counts. The chain couples TRBV27 to TRBJ2-5; 7 nucleotides line up with TRBD2. The J call may be wrong; the DNA end is better matched by TRBJ2-7. The germline CDR1 and CDR2 sequences are MNHEY and SMNVEV (reference sequence). CDR3 length: 17 residues. Here the CDR3 reads CASSSLGNGGFFREQYF. The CDR3 DNA follows: TGTGCCAGCAGTTCGCTGGGAAACGGGGGGTTTTTTCGCGAGCAGTACTTC.